Listed here are 17 T cell receptor beta chains from one sample, sequenced in a study of early T cells in non-severe SARS-CoV-2 infection. TCRdb passed the 5' RACE reads through MiXCR, listing each CDR3 protein once. The table shows about 71,000 distinct CDR3 sequences, with 12% occurring only once. This specimen was whole blood, taken at baseline. These receptor sequences come from an adult who was a healthcare worker with PCR-confirmed SARS-CoV-2 infection or an uninfected control (not recorded which).

This clonotype has only a few counts. V is TRBV28 and J is TRBJ1-1; 8 nucleotides align to TRBD1. J lost 7 bases, V lost 6 bases, and 7 bases had no gene match. The CDR3 spans 13 residues. Germline CDR1 reads MDHEN; CDR2 reads SYDVKM. CDR3 protein: CASSRDRLGEAFF. For the CDR3, the DNA is TGTGCCAGCAGCAGGGACAGGCTTGGTGAAGCTTTCTTT.

This clonotype was counted between two and nine times. The CDR3 region has the DNA TGTGCCAGCAGTTCTACAGGGACTGAGAACTATGGCTACACCTTC. It translates to CASSSTGTENYGYTF. This chain links TRBV28 with TRBJ1-2; possible D gene TRBD1, 6 bases. Germline V gene sequence: CDR1 MDHEN, CDR2 SYDVKM. The CDR3 runs to 15 residues. V gave up 4 bases and J gave up 2 bases, with 14 bases separating them.

The chain uses TRBV3-1 and TRBJ1-1; TRBD1 agrees at 8 bases. CDR3 size: 13 residues. Trimming took 5 bases from V and 7 from J; bases not matched to a gene: 6. Germline CDR1 LGHDT, CDR2 YNNKEL (reference sequence). CDR3 nucleotides: TGTGCCAGCAGCTGGACAGGGACTTTTGAAGCTTTCTTT. It specifies CASSWTGTFEAFF.

The chain has TRBV3-1 and TRBJ2-3; 8 nucleotides agree with TRBD1. The trim removed 7 bases at V and 6 bases at J, leaving 9 bases unmatched. From germline, CDR1 is LGHDT and CDR2 YNNKEL (reference sequence). This CDR3 has 14 amino acids. The chain's CDR3 is CASTLGQGADTQYF. In DNA, the CDR3 is TGTGCCAGCACTCTCGGTCAGGGGGCGGATACGCAGTATTTT.

This clonotype was recorded a few times. This rearrangement joins TRBV28 to TRBJ2-7; D is perhaps TRBD1 (5 bases). Trimming took off 3 bases at V and 4 bases at J, with 7 bases between the two ends. Per germline, CDR1 MDHEN and CDR2 SYDVKM. The CDR3 is 12 residues long. The CDR3 DNA is TGTGCCAGCAGTTTGGGGCAGTACGAGCAGTACTTC. Its translation: CASSLGQYEQYF.

The gene calls are TRBV20-1 and TRBJ1-1, with D hard to call. V gave up 1 base and J gave up 1 base, with 13 bases separating them. Germline V CDR1 and CDR2: DFQATT, SNEGSKA (reference sequence). This CDR3 spans 15 amino acids. CDR3 sequence reads: CSARGWMVQNTEAFF. DNA for the CDR3: TGCAGTGCTAGAGGCTGGATGGTGCAGAACACTGAAGCTTTCTTT.

This chain uses TRBV10-2 with TRBJ2-3; D not certain. This CDR3 contains 13 residues. Germline V gene data show CDR1 as WSHSY and CDR2 as SAAADI. V lost 10 bases to trimming and J lost 0 bases, with 11 bases between them. The CDR3 nucleotides are TGCGCCACCAAAAGAAGTAGCACAGATACGCAGTATTTT. This gives the protein CATKRSSTDTQYF.

The chain combines TRBV20-1 with TRBJ1-5; TRBD1 might be the D (6 bases). The germline V gene encodes CDR1 DFQATT and CDR2 SNEGSKA (reference sequence). V lost 5 bases and J lost 7, with 18 bases in between. The CDR3 is made up of 14 amino acids. Here the CDR3 reads CSAPGTGMGQPQHF. The CDR3 DNA reads as TGCAGTGCTCCCGGCACAGGGATGGGCCAGCCCCAGCATTTT.

This clonotype was seen a handful of times. V is TRBV14 and J is TRBJ1-1; 8 bases align to TRBD1. The CDR3 is 13 amino acids. Germline CDR1 SGHDN, CDR2 FVKESK. Losses at the gene ends were 8 bases for V and 4 bases for J; bases not matched to a gene: 6. This chain's CDR3 is CASSSTGVTEAFF. DNA of the CDR3: TGTGCCAGCTCCTCGACAGGGGTCACTGAAGCTTTCTTT.

This chain uses TRBV27 with TRBJ2-7; 8 nucleotides line up with TRBD1. The CDR3 runs to 16 residues. J lost 5 bases, V lost 5 bases, and 14 bases had no gene match. Germline CDR1 reads MNHEY; CDR2 reads SMNVEV (reference sequence). CDR3 sequence (DNA): TGTGCCAGCAGTCCACTGGTCCAGGGGGCTAACCACGAGCAGTACTTC. This translates into CASSPLVQGANHEQYF.

In this sample, this clonotype turned up a few times. V usage is TRBV28 and J usage is TRBJ2-2, with D perhaps matching TRBD1 (6 bases). The CDR3 totals 15 residues. CDR1 MDHEN and CDR2 SYDVKM come from the germline V gene. V lost 5 bases and J lost 5, with 15 bases in between. The CDR3 loop is CASSPGDLGTGELFF. CDR3 DNA: TGTGCCAGCAGTCCAGGGGATCTCGGAACCGGGGAGCTGTTTTTT.

This clonotype turned up a few times. This chain connects TRBV7-9 to TRBJ2-4, with no clear D. Germline values: CDR1 SEHNR, CDR2 FQNEAQ (reference sequence). The V end was cut by 4 bases, the J end by 0 bases, with 22 bases between. The CDR3 totals 19 residues. Here the CDR3 DNA reads TGTGCCAGCAGCTCCGCATCCTTCTCTAAGCTCCTAGCCAAAAACATTCAGTACTTC. Translated, it gives CASSSASFSKLLAKNIQYF. Supplemented by reference TRBV7-9 and TRBJ2-4, the full variable domain reads DTGVSQNPRHKITKRGQNVTFRCDPISEHNRLYWYRQTLGQGPEFLTYFQNEAQLEKSRLLSDRFSAERPKGSFSTLEIQRTEQGDSAMYLCASSSASFSKLLAKNIQYFGAGTRLSVL.

This clonotype was recorded a few times. The chain couples TRBV11-2 to TRBJ2-4; D remains unclear. With 5 bases removed from V and 0 bases from J, the gap between germline ends came to 14 bases. The CDR3 covers 16 residues. Germline CDR1 and CDR2: SGHAT and FQNNGV. CDR3 in amino acids: CASSVGWKLAKNIQYF. CDR3 bases: TGTGCCAGCAGCGTGGGATGGAAGCTAGCCAAAAACATTCAGTACTTC. The full variable domain, completed using reference TRBV11-2 and TRBJ2-4, is EAGVAQSPRYKIIEKRQSVAFWCNPISGHATLYWYQQILGQGPKLLIQFQNNGVVDDSQLPKDRFSAERLKGVDSTLKIQPAKLEDSAVYLCASSVGWKLAKNIQYFGAGTRLSVL.

The V gene is TRBV19, the J gene TRBJ2-5; 11 bases fit TRBD2. Germline CDR1 reads LNHDA; CDR2 reads SQIVND (reference sequence). The CDR3 has 15 amino acids. V trimming: 6 bases; J trimming: 5 bases; junction bases outside the gene matches: 8. CDR3 nucleotide sequence: TGTGCCAGTAGCCCGGGACTAGCGGTAACTGAGACCCAGTACTTC. It yields the protein CASSPGLAVTETQYF.

This clonotype occurred many times. CDR3 protein: CASSQEGRRGAALETQYF. CDR3 DNA: TGCGCCAGCAGCCAAGAAGGAAGGCGGGGGGCCGCCTTAGAGACCCAGTACTTC. V is TRBV4-3 and J is TRBJ2-5; TRBD2 aligns across 8 bases. The CDR3 consists of 18 residues. From germline, CDR1 is LGHNA and CDR2 YSLEER. Trimming took 0 bases from V and 4 from J; bases not matched to a gene: 13.

This clonotype was picked up a small number of times. The rearrangement uses TRBV11-2 and TRBJ2-1, with 14 bases that match TRBD2. Germline CDR1 is SGHAT and CDR2 is FQNNGV. Trimming cost V 0 bases and J 7 bases; bases outside gene matches: 8. The CDR3 totals 18 residues. The CDR3 region has the DNA TGTGCCAGCAGCTTAGATCCTAGACTAGCGGGGGGGCTAAATGAGCAGTTCTTC. Its protein product is CASSLDPRLAGGLNEQFF.

CDR3 loop: CATIGSTDTQYF. CDR3 DNA sequence: TGTGCCACCATCGGATCCACAGATACGCAGTATTTT. The chain employs TRBV28 and TRBJ2-3, with D hard to call. The germline V gene has CDR1 MDHEN and CDR2 SYDVKM. The CDR3 has 12 amino acids. V was shortened by 10 bases and J by 2 bases, with 10 bases between the two germline ends.